A single sample gave rise to the 20 T cell receptor beta chains below, sequenced in a study of blood T cell repertoires in COVID-19. Assay used: immunoSEQ multiplex PCR; TCRdb lists only in-frame clones, some missing. Here the sample spans approximately 190,000 clones, about 85% being singletons. Sequenced input: peripheral blood. The source of these receptors is a human donor in a cohort sampled during active COVID-19.

The chain couples TRBV5-5 to TRBJ1-1; a weak D match, TRBD1 (6 bases). Germline CDR1 is SGHKS and CDR2 is YYEKEE (reference sequence). The CDR3 extends over 15 amino acids. V lost 4 bases to trimming and J lost 0 bases, with 13 bases between them. The CDR3 reads CASSRAGAMNTEAFF. The CDR3 DNA reads as TGTGCCAGCAGCCGGGCAGGGGCCATGAACACTGAAGCTTTCTTT.

In this sample, this clone turned up a few times. The chain is built from TRBV5-1 and TRBJ1-2, with D perhaps matching TRBD1 (6 bases). The germline V gene has CDR1 SGHRS and CDR2 YFSETQ. CDR3 length: 14 amino acids. The V end was cut by 1 base, the J end by 7 bases, with 14 bases between. The CDR3 DNA is TGCGCCAGCAGCTTGAGCAGGGGTGACGGTGGCTACACCTTC. Protein product: CASSLSRGDGGYTF.

The chain uses TRBV27 and TRBJ2-7, with 7 positions matching TRBD1. The CDR3 is 14 residues long. V was clipped by 3 bases and J by 3 bases; unmatched bases: 5. Germline V CDR1 and CDR2: MNHEY, SMNVEV (reference sequence). CDR3 nucleotide sequence: TGTGCCAGCAGTTTTCGCAGGGACAGCTACGAGCAGTACTTC. This gives the protein CASSFRRDSYEQYF.

The chain carries TRBV2 and TRBJ2-7; 12 bases line up with TRBD2. V lost 6 bases to trimming and J lost 7 bases; unmatched junction nucleotides: 13. Germline assignment: CDR1 SNHLY and CDR2 FYNNEI. This CDR3 spans 16 amino acids. CDR3 sequence reads: CASSLTSGSPSGEQYV. Here the CDR3 DNA reads TGTGCCAGCAGCCTGACTAGCGGGAGTCCATCGGGGGAGCAGTACGTC.

The chain employs TRBV6-5 and TRBJ2-7, with 8 bases aligning to TRBD1. J lost 3 bases, V lost 4 bases, and 2 bases had no gene match. Germline loops: CDR1 MNHEY, CDR2 SVGAGI. The CDR3 loop spans 13 amino acids. The CDR3 loop is CASSLDRGYEQYF. CDR3 bases: TGTGCCAGCAGTTTAGACAGGGGCTACGAGCAGTACTTC.

V gene TRBV27 combines with J gene TRBJ2-1; TRBD2 matches 7 bases. This CDR3 comprises 15 residues. With V trimmed by 1 base and J by 8 bases, 8 bases remained unmatched. Germline assignment: CDR1 MNHEY and CDR2 SMNVEV (reference sequence). CDR3 DNA sequence: TGTGCCAGCAGTTTATTCCGGGGGGTTAGCGATGAGCAGTTCTTC. This sequence encodes CASSLFRGVSDEQFF.

This clone showed up just a few times. The chain carries TRBV2 and TRBJ1-3, with D perhaps matching TRBD1 (6 bases). CDR1 and CDR2 (germline): SNHLY, FYNNEI. The CDR3 has 16 residues. Trimming shortened V by 6 bases and J by 0 bases, and 15 bases separated the two germline ends. The CDR3 coding sequence is TGTGCCAGCAGCGTAAGACAGGCACTCTCTGGAAACACCATATATTTT. Protein: CASSVRQALSGNTIYF.

V gene TRBV29-1 combines with J gene TRBJ2-1, with 11 positions matching TRBD2. The germline V gene has CDR1 SQVTM and CDR2 ANQGSEA. Trimming removed 3 bases from V and 6 bases from J; junction bases left unmatched: 7. This CDR3 has 15 residues. The DNA of the CDR3 is TGCAGCGTTGACCTAACTAGCGGGAGTGGCAATGAGCAGTTCTTC. It translates to CSVDLTSGSGNEQFF.

The gene calls are TRBV5-1 and TRBJ2-7; D perhaps matches TRBD2 (6 bases). Germline CDR1 SGHRS, CDR2 YFSETQ. CDR3 size: 13 residues. The ends were cut back, 1 base at V and 3 bases at J, with 8 bases in the middle. The CDR3: CASSLYGSYEQYF. For the CDR3, the DNA is TGCGCCAGCAGCTTGTACGGGAGCTACGAGCAGTACTTC.

The genes are TRBV7-9 and TRBJ2-3, with D tentatively TRBD2 (5 bases). CDR1 and CDR2 from the germline V gene are SEHNR and FQNEAQ (reference sequence). Deletions cut 9 bases from V and 2 bases from J, with 18 bases between. The CDR3 is 15 amino acids. The chain's CDR3 is CASSRGAAITDTQYF. The CDR3 coding sequence is TGTGCCAGTTCTCGGGGTGCGGCCATCACAGATACGCAGTATTTT.

V gene TRBV19 combines with J gene TRBJ2-2; 7 nucleotides agree with TRBD1. The CDR3 length is 16 residues. Trimming took 3 bases from V and 4 from J; bases not matched to a gene: 8. CDR1 LNHDA and CDR2 SQIVND come from the germline V gene (reference sequence). The CDR3 is CASSIGQGVFTGELFF. Here the CDR3 DNA reads TGTGCCAGTAGTATCGGGCAGGGGGTCTTCACCGGGGAGCTGTTTTTT. The complete variable domain, with remaining parts taken from reference TRBV19 and TRBJ2-2, reads DGGITQSPKYLFRKEGQNVTLSCEQNLNHDAMYWYRQDPGQGLRLIYYSQIVNDFQKGDIAEGYSVSREKKESFPLTVTSAQKNPTAFYLCASSIGQGVFTGELFFGEGSRLTVL.

The rearrangement uses TRBV19 and TRBJ1-5; 9 bases match TRBD1. CDR1 is LNHDA and CDR2 is SQIVND in the germline V gene (reference sequence). V was clipped by 9 bases and J by 4 bases; unmatched bases: 7. This CDR3 has 14 residues. The CDR3 bases are TGTGCCAGCCACCCGGGACAGGGAAATCAGCCCCAGCATTTT. Translated, it gives CASHPGQGNQPQHF.

The CDR3 spells CASSIVGAGEETQYF. The CDR3 DNA reads TGTGCCAGTAGTATTGTGGGAGCGGGGGAAGAGACCCAGTACTTC. The chain has TRBV19 and TRBJ2-5; 8 bases map to TRBD2. There are 15 residues in the CDR3. The V and J ends lost 3 bases and 3 bases, in that order; junction bases with no gene match: 6. Germline assignment: CDR1 LNHDA and CDR2 SQIVND (reference sequence).

V is TRBV5-1 and J is TRBJ1-4; D is ambiguous. The CDR3 totals 16 residues. The V gene's germline CDR1 is SGHRS and CDR2 YFSETQ. Between the trimmed V and J ends, which lost 5 bases and 2 bases, there was a span of 16 bases. The CDR3 is CASRKNDVRTNEKLFF. The CDR3 nucleotides read TGCGCCAGCAGGAAAAACGATGTTCGGACTAATGAAAAACTGTTTTTT.

Concerning this clone itself: In the same sample, other DNA sequences code for this CDR3. This chain uses TRBV15 with TRBJ2-7; D not certain. The V and J ends lost 0 bases and 2 bases respectively, with 11 bases between them. The germline V gene has CDR1 LNHNV and CDR2 YYDKDF (reference sequence). CDR3 size: 15 residues. The CDR3 protein is CATSRDDSGTYEQYV. The CDR3 coding sequence is TGTGCCACCAGCAGAGACGATTCAGGAACCTACGAGCAGTACGTC.

The V gene is TRBV11-2, the J gene TRBJ2-2, with D unclear. This CDR3 is 12 amino acids long. Trimming cost V 1 base and J 7 bases, with 4 bases left between them. The germline V gene encodes CDR1 SGHAT and CDR2 FQNNGV. The CDR3 nucleotides are TGTGCCAGCAGCTTAGGCGTCGGGGAGCTGTTTTTT. Protein sequence: CASSLGVGELFF.

This sequence joins TRBV27 and TRBJ2-7; 9 bases agree with TRBD2. The CDR3 is 14 residues long. Germline lookup yields CDR1 MNHEY and CDR2 SMNVEV (reference sequence). V lost 6 bases, J lost 1 base, and 4 bases stayed unmatched. CDR3 in DNA: TGTGCCAGCAGCGCTAGCGGGATATCCTACGAGCAGTACTTC. Protein product: CASSASGISYEQYF.

The chain couples TRBV24-1 to TRBJ1-2, with 7 bases that match TRBD1. Germline CDR1 reads KGHDR; CDR2 reads SFDVKD. This CDR3 spans 17 amino acids. The V and J ends lost 2 bases and 0 bases, in that order; junction bases with no gene match: 8. The CDR3 nucleotides read TGTGCCACCAGTGATTGGACAGGTGGAGTCCCTAACTATGGCTACACCTTC. It yields the protein CATSDWTGGVPNYGYTF.

This clone was recorded once. The chain combines TRBV5-4 with TRBJ2-4; D gene unclear. The CDR3 runs 12 residues. Per the germline V gene, CDR1 is SGHNT and CDR2 is YYREEE (reference sequence). Trimming took 4 bases from V and 7 from J, leaving 9 bases between them. The CDR3 loop is CASSSPGNIQYF. CDR3 in DNA: TGTGCCAGCAGCAGCCCCGGGAACATTCAGTACTTC.

V and J are TRBV6-5 and TRBJ2-2, with a weak D call TRBD1 (6 bases). V was trimmed by 4 bases and J by 5 bases, leaving 14 bases between them. This CDR3 contains 15 residues. Germline CDR1 is MNHEY and CDR2 is SVGAGI. CDR3 sequence (DNA): TGTGCCAGCAGTTGGGGGCAGGGGAAGACCGGGGAGCTGTTTTTT. It translates to CASSWGQGKTGELFF.